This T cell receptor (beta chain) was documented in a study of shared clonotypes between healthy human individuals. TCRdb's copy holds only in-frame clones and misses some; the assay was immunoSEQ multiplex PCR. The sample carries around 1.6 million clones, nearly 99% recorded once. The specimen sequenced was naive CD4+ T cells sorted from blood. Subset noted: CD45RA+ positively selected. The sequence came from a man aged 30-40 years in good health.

The CDR3 reads CASSLWGLISSEQYF. Here the CDR3 DNA reads TGTGCCAGCAGCTTGTGGGGGCTAATCTCCTCCGAGCAGTACTTC. The chain recombines TRBV7-5 with TRBJ2-7; the DNA was not compared with TRBD1, the D call given in the table. TRBV7-5 is reported as a pseudogene. The CDR3 covers 15 residues.